This T cell receptor beta chain appears in the sequencing data of a study of T-cell memory formation after mild COVID-19. Points from the study as a whole: Clones contracting across day 15 to 85 had a balanced CD4/CD8 profile; later expanding clones leaned CD4+. Pre-infection memory showed some responding clones, and this suggested that cross-reactive memory joined. Contracting CD4+ clones were located mainly in CM and EM, and CD8+ clones in EMRA.

In TCRdb, the 5' RACE reads were re-called with MiXCR into one record per CDR3 protein. This sample has about 210,000 distinct CDR3 sequences; around 27% occur once, and the top ten carry over 10%. Looked up from germline, CDR1 is SGHTA and CDR2 is FQGNSA. The V gene lost 6 bases and the J gene lost 0 bases, with 9 bases spanning the gap. The CDR3 sequence is 13 residues long. The sample holds a few counts of this clonotype. The antigen is undetermined. The receptor was isolated from an adult woman who had mild COVID-19 (a few samples of this study predate the infection). Cell type and time point are not known. Sequenced material: PBMCs or a T cell subset sorted from them (not recorded which). This chain connects TRBV7-2 to TRBJ2-7, with D perhaps TRBD1 (5 bases). The CDR3 spells CASRSGISYEQYF. CDR3 nucleotides: TGTGCCAGCAGGTCAGGGATCTCCTACGAGCAGTACTTC.